The 12 T cell receptor beta chains reported below all come from one sample, sequenced in a study of CD8+ T cells in alopecia areata. Indicated treatment: oral pan-JAK inhibitor, 5-10 mg twice daily. The authors extracted RNA and reverse transcribed it into cDNA as the sequencing template. Method: immunoSEQ multiplex PCR; TCRdb's copy keeps in-frame clones and lacks some. The sample contains about 140,000 clones, about 59% of which appear only once. This sample comprised CD8+ T cells sorted from blood, obtained at week 4, from a patient treated with tofacitinib. These receptors originate from a human donor with alopecia areata.

This chain uses TRBV27 with TRBJ2-7; 8 bases agree with TRBD1. Per germline, CDR1 MNHEY and CDR2 SMNVEV (reference sequence). The CDR3 has 13 amino acids. Unmatched junction bases numbered 0, after V lost 3 bases and J lost 2 bases. DNA for the CDR3: TGTGCCAGCAGTTTGACAGGGGCCTACGAGCAGTACTTC. Residues: CASSLTGAYEQYF.

The chain has TRBV4-1 and TRBJ2-7; D remains ambiguous. This CDR3 region has 13 residues. Germline lookup yields CDR1 MGHRA and CDR2 YSYEKL. Between the trimmed V and J ends, which lost 0 bases and 2 bases, there was a span of 5 bases. The CDR3 DNA sequence: TGCGCCAGCAGCCAAGATTCAGCCTACGAGCAGTACTTC. It translates to CASSQDSAYEQYF.

In this sample, this clone turned up a few times. The chain couples TRBV4-3 to TRBJ2-3; D tentatively reads TRBD1 or TRBD2 (5 bases each). The CDR3 has 18 amino acids. Trimming pared 2 bases from V and 1 base from J, leaving 19 bases between. Germline values: CDR1 LGHNA, CDR2 YSLEER. The CDR3 nucleotides are TGCGCCAGCAGCCAACCACCGTTTCAGGGAGAAGGCACAGATACGCAGTATTTT. Protein product: CASSQPPFQGEGTDTQYF.

This clone has just a few counts. V usage is TRBV6-5 and J usage is TRBJ1-5; D unclear. There are 15 residues in the CDR3. Germline V gene data show CDR1 as MNHEY and CDR2 as SVGAGI. V gave up 0 bases and J gave up 6 bases, with 12 bases separating them. The CDR3: CASSYSPDSGQPQHF. The CDR3, as DNA: TGTGCCAGCAGTTACTCCCCAGATTCGGGTCAGCCCCAGCATTTT.

The gene calls are TRBV29-1 and TRBJ2-1, with TRBD2 matching over 7 bases. Germline V gene sequence: CDR1 SQVTM, CDR2 ANQGSEA. V lost 6 bases to trimming and J lost 4 bases; unmatched junction nucleotides: 6. CDR3 size: 13 residues. In nucleotides, the CDR3 is TGCAGCGTCCCGGCGGGGGTTTACAATGAGCAGTTCTTC. It encodes CSVPAGVYNEQFF.

The chain links TRBV13 to TRBJ2-1; maybe TRBD1 (6 bases). CDR1 and CDR2 from the germline V gene are PRHDT and FYEKMQ (reference sequence). This CDR3 has 15 residues. V was shortened by 1 base and J by 8 bases, with 15 bases between the two germline ends. CDR3 sequence (DNA): TGTGCCAGCAGCTTAGCGACCGGCAGGGGCGATGAGCAGTTCTTC. It specifies CASSLATGRGDEQFF.

This chain uses TRBV2 with TRBJ2-1, with D possibly TRBD1 on 5 matching bases. The CDR3 consists of 12 residues. Germline V lookup: CDR1 SNHLY, CDR2 FYNNEI. With 1 base removed from V and 8 bases from J, the gap between germline ends came to 6 bases. As DNA, the CDR3 is TGTGCCAGCAGTGAAGTAGGGGATGAGCAGTTCTTC. This encodes CASSEVGDEQFF.

The chain is built from TRBV29-1 and TRBJ1-6, with D unclear. CDR1 and CDR2 from the germline V gene are SQVTM and ANQGSEA. Trimming left V 2 bases short and J 6 bases short, with 20 bases between. The length of the CDR3 is 17 residues. In DNA, the CDR3 is TGCAGCGTTGAACCGGAGGTGGTTGGGTGGCGTAATTCACCCCTCCACTTT. It translates to CSVEPEVVGWRNSPLHF. Complete variable domain (other parts from reference TRBV29-1 and TRBJ1-6): SAVISQKPSRDICQRGTSLTIQCQVDSQVTMMFWYRQQPGQSLTLIATANQGSEATYESGFVIDKFPISRPNLTFSTLTVSNMSPEDSSIYLCSVEPEVVGWRNSPLHFGNGTRLTVT.

The chain is built from TRBV30 and TRBJ2-5; D gene unclear. The V end was cut by 0 bases, the J end by 2 bases, with 16 bases between. The CDR3 loop spans 16 amino acids. Germline V gives CDR1 GTSNPN, CDR2 SVGIG (reference sequence). The CDR3 DNA reads as TGTGCCTGGAGTGTATCGGGTTCACCCCTACAAGAGACCCAGTACTTC. It yields the protein CAWSVSGSPLQETQYF.

The gene calls are TRBV27 and TRBJ2-5, with a weak D call TRBD1 (5 bases). The CDR3 has 15 residues. V gave up 5 bases and J gave up 0 bases, with 13 bases separating them. Germline assignment: CDR1 MNHEY and CDR2 SMNVEV (reference sequence). The CDR3 loop reads CASSTEQGYQETQYF. DNA of the CDR3: TGTGCCAGCAGTACTGAGCAGGGTTACCAAGAGACCCAGTACTTC.

This chain uses TRBV4-3 with TRBJ1-2, with a weak D call TRBD1 (6 bases). Germline CDR1 LGHNA, CDR2 YSLEER. V lost 0 bases and J 2 bases, leaving 10 bases between the germline ends. The CDR3 consists of 15 residues. The CDR3 nucleotides are TGCGCCAGCAGCCAAGATAGGACAGTGAACTATGGCTACACCTTC. Residues: CASSQDRTVNYGYTF.

The rearrangement links TRBV5-1 to TRBJ2-2; 8 nucleotides align to TRBD1. The V segment lost 4 bases and the J segment 5 bases; nucleotides outside the gene matches: 13. Germline assignment: CDR1 SGHRS and CDR2 YFSETQ. This CDR3 has 17 residues. The CDR3 sequence is CASSDTLRQGLTGELFF. In DNA, the CDR3 is TGCGCCAGCAGCGACACCCTTCGACAGGGGTTGACCGGGGAGCTGTTTTTT.